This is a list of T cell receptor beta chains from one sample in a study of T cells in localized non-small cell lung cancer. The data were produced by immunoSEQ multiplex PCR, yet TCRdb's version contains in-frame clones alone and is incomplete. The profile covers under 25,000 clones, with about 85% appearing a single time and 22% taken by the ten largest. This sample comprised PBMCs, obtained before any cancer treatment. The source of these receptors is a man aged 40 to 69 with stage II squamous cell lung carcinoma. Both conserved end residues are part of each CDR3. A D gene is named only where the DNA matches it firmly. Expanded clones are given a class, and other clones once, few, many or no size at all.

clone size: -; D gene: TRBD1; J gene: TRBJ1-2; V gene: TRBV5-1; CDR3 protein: CASSFTGQDYGYTF; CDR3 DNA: TGCGCCAGCAGCTTCACCGGACAGGACTATGGCTACACCTTC
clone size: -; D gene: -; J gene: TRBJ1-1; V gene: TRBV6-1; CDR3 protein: CASYRASTEAFF; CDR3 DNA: TGTGCCAGCTACAGGGCTAGCACTGAAGCTTTCTTT
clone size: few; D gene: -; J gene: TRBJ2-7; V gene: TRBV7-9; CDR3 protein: CASSFYGEQYF; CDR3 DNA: TGTGCCAGCAGCTTCTATGGAGAGCAGTACTTC
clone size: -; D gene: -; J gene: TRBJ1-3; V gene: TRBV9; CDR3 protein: CASSVDKFSGNTIYF; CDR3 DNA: TGTGCCAGCAGCGTAGACAAATTCTCTGGAAACACCATATATTTT
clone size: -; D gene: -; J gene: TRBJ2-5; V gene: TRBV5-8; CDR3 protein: CASSLGGRPQETQYF; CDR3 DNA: TGTGCCAGCAGCTTAGGGGGGCGCCCCCAGGAGACCCAGTACTTC
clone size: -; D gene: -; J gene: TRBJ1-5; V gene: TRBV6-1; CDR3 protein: CASSGLAGRGNQPQHF; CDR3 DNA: TGTGCCAGCAGTGGGTTGGCGGGGAGGGGGAATCAGCCCCAGCATTTT
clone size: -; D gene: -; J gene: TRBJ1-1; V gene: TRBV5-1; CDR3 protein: CASSWGLRDTSEEAFF; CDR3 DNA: TGCGCCAGCAGCTGGGGGCTGAGGGACACATCAGAGGAAGCTTTCTTT
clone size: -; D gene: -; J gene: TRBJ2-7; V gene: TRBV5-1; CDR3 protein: CASSLGGPPTYEQYF; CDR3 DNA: TGCGCCAGCAGCTTGGGGGGGCCCCCCACCTACGAGCAGTACTTC
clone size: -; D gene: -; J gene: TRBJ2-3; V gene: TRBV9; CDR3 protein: CASSVFASTDTQYF; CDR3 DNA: TGTGCCAGCAGCGTCTTTGCTAGCACAGATACGCAGTATTTT
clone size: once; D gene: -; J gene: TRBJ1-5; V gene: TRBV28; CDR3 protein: CASRRLDRPSNQPQHF; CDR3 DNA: TGTGCCAGCAGACGACTGGACAGACCGAGTAATCAGCCCCAGCATTTT
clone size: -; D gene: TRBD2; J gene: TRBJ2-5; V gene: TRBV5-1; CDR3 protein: CASSWAGVPQETQYF; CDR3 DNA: TGCGCCAGCAGCTGGGCGGGAGTACCTCAAGAGACCCAGTACTTC
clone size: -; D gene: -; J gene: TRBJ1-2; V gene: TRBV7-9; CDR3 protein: CASSFSGQVNYGYTF; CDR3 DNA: TGTGCCAGCAGCTTTTCTGGTCAGGTGAACTATGGCTACACCTTC
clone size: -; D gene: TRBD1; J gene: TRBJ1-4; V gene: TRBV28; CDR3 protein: CASRTGYEKLFF; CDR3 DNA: TGTGCCAGCAGGACAGGGTACGAAAAACTGTTTTTT
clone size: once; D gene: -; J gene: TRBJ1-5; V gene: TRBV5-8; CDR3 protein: CASTDGFYQPQHF; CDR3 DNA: TGTGCCAGCACAGACGGATTTTATCAGCCCCAGCATTTT
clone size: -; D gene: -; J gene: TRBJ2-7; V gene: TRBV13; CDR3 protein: CASSLPVRGGLREQYF; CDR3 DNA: TGTGCCAGCAGCTTACCAGTTCGGGGCGGATTGCGGGAGCAGTACTTC
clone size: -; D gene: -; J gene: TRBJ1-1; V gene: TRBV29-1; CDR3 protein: CSVTPARGGNTEAFF; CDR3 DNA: TGCAGCGTTACGCCCGCTCGGGGGGGGAACACTGAAGCTTTCTTT
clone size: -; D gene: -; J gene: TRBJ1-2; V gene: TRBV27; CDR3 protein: CASSLVGQGNYGYTF; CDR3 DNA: TGTGCCAGCAGTTTAGTCGGGCAGGGGAACTATGGCTACACCTTC
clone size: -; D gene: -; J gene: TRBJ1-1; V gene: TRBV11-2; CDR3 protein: CASSSQGTAATEAFF; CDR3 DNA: TGTGCCAGCAGCTCCCAAGGGACTGCCGCCACTGAAGCTTTCTTT
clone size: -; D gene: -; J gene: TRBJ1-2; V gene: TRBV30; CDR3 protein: CAWTLGGQRAGYTF; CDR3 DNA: TGTGCCTGGACTTTAGGAGGGCAAAGGGCTGGCTACACCTTC
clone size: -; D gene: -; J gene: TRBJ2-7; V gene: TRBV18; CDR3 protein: CASSPLREHEQYF; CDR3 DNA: TGTGCCAGCTCACCACTTAGGGAGCACGAGCAGTACTTC
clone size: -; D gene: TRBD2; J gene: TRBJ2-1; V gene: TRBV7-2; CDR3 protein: CASSLEGVGRAYNEQFF; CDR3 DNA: TGTGCCAGCAGCTTGGAGGGCGTCGGGAGGGCCTACAATGAGCAGTTCTTC
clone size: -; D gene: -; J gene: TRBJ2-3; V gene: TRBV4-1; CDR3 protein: CASKGQLVTGTDTQYF; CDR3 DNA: TGCGCCAGCAAGGGGCAGCTGGTTACGGGCACAGATACGCAGTATTTT
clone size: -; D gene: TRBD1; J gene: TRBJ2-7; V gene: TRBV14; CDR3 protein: CASSHFGLKNRGAYEQYF; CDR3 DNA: TGTGCCAGCAGCCACTTCGGGCTAAAGAACAGGGGAGCCTACGAGCAGTACTTC
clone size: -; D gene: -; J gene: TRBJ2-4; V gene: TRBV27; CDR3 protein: CASSLGNIQYF; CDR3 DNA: TGTGCCAGCAGTCTAGGAAACATTCAGTACTTC
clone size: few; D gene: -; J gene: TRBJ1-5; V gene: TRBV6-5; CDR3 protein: CASSYSILRDQPQHF; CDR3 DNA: TGTGCCAGCAGTTACTCGATATTACGGGATCAGCCCCAGCATTTT
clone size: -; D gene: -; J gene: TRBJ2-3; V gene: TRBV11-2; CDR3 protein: CASSLSSTDTQYF; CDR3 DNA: TGTGCCAGCAGCTTGAGTAGCACAGATACGCAGTATTTT